Below, one T cell receptor beta chain is given with its context. Its antigen is not known. CDR3 length: 15 amino acids. V lost 2 bases and J lost 4; bases outside the gene matches: 3. Germline CDR1 is MNHEY and CDR2 is SMNVEV (reference sequence). This entry is derived from a study of cytomegalovirus exposure and HLA in healthy donors. Overall study context: The 120 or so validation repertoires, a later analysis reported, used the same platform as the roughly 610 first-cohort repertoires. General study results and limits: A subsequent analysis found that TCR clusters from the first cohort also tended to co-occur in the approximately 130 validation repertoires, with approximately 95% of cluster scores above 0. Researchers counted over 150 TCR beta chains as cytomegalovirus-associated.

Assay: immunoSEQ multiplex PCR; the TCRdb copy retains only in-frame clones and omits some. The table records 55,000 to 75,000 clones, 85% to 95% of them present only once. The clonotype was recovered from a man aged 18 to 29 in good health and CMV-seropositive. The J gene is TRBJ2-1, the V gene TRBV27, with TRBD2 matching over 9 bases. The sample consisted of PBMCs. The CDR3 DNA sequence: TGTGCCAGCAGTTTAAAAGCGGGGGGTTACAATGAGCAGTTCTTC. It specifies CASSLKAGGYNEQFF.